The T cell receptor (beta chain) under discussion was sequenced for a study of T cell changes during pregnancy in multiple sclerosis. The repertoire was sequenced with immunoSEQ multiplex PCR; TCRdb's copy has only in-frame clones and lacks some. The sample carries about 33,000 clones, approximately 90% recorded once. This CDR3 contains 14 residues. The V gene's germline CDR1 is SQVTM and CDR2 ANQGSEA. The V segment lost 7 bases and the J segment 6 bases; nucleotides outside the gene matches: 8. Source: CD4+ T cells from peripheral blood mononuclear cells, taken in the third trimester of pregnancy. This TCR was recovered from a female donor in good health, enrolled as a control in a pregnancy study. V gene TRBV29-1 combines with J gene TRBJ1-4; 10 positions match TRBD1. DNA for the CDR3: TGCAGCGCCGCCGGGACAGGGGTTGATGAAAAACTGTTTTTT. This sequence encodes CSAAGTGVDEKLFF.